This TCR beta chain came from a study of long-term antiretroviral therapy in people with HIV (dated by TCRdb to between 2021 and 2022). About the full investigation: The earliest samples were collected about a decade before the 2015 WHO recommendation for immediate ART, when ART was typically delayed until CD4 counts fell. No cross-contamination during QIAcube processing turned up in test extractions that ran a monoclonal T-cell line alongside some 34 polyclonal samples. A total of over 150 cryopreserved PBMC samples came from around 30 adults with confirmed HIV infection and were collected serially over a mean of approximately 6 years (range 1-12). A retrospective serial study tested whether changes in peripheral blood TRB repertoire composition and diversity were associated with ART initiation and durable HIV suppression. Of the roughly 31 participants with HIV, eleven were female. Results and caveats for the whole study, not just this receptor: The samples span the years 2004 to 2017, and the ART regimens used at that time may not be as effective as current regimens. Because pre-ART samples had limited cell numbers, profiling was done on unsorted PBMC rather than on sorted CD4+ and CD8+ T cells. CDR3 length ranges in HIV repertoires were narrower than in controls, and network structure suggested an antigen-experienced repertoire with only a slight naive shift after ART. Expanded TRB clones identified before ART initiation dominated the repertoire at all time points, although this dominance fluctuated and declined in many PLHIV after ART. ART initiation was associated with a significant increase in TRB diversity, but diversity stayed significantly below transplant donor controls even after long-term ART. No data were available on ART adherence, viral resistance or therapy changes, limiting inferences about post-ART repertoire changes. Because PBMC availability was limited, only the TCR beta chain was sequenced, with no alpha chain pairing.

Comment on this clone: Its antigen is still unknown. One base away there is no much larger clone; base qualities are not given.

The CDR3 holds 14 amino acids from the cysteine to the phenylalanine. Left in the record is the CDR3 DNA by itself, 42 bases read in frame from the first base. V and J are truncated by 10 bases and 0 bases respectively, leaving an intervening sequence of 12 bases. According to the germline V gene, CDR1 reads MGHDK and CDR2 reads SYGVNS. The immunoSEQ hsTCRB v3.0 assay was used at survey level resolution for TRB variable region sequencing. A depth of roughly 40,000-55,000 T-cell genomes per sample was targeted for TRB sequencing. Pooled TRB libraries were sequenced on an Illumina MiSeq with a v3 150-cycle kit. The original pipeline was this. Repertoire analysis was performed in R inside a reproducible Nextflow workflow that covered QC, data transformation and analysis. LymphoSeq2, an R package for exploring AIRR-Seq data, was used to implement custom analyses. A handful of samples yielding fewer than 5000 total TRB sequences were excluded, leaving 150 to 200 analyzed HIV repertoires. Of the roughly 180 retained HIV repertoires, 59 were collected before and more than 120 after ART initiation. Repertoires were downsampled to 5000 TRB nucleotide sequences, and summary statistics were averaged over 100 downsampling iterations. TRB sequences were retained for analysis only if CDR3 regions of at least seven amino acids were present. Two measures captured diversity: a Shannon entropy-derived clonality score and the Gini coefficient. Repertoire networks linked the top 5000 CDR3 amino acid sequences whenever two sequences differed by an edit distance of one. Antigen specificity groups and MHC restriction were predicted for TRB CDR3 amino acid sequences with GLIPH2. CDR3 amino acid sequences were matched against VDJdb and McPAS-TCR to flag known CMV, EBV, HIV or tissue antigen associations. Pre-ART, post-ART and control groups were compared with Wilcoxon signed-rank tests and Holm-Bonferroni correction. TCRdb took over this immuneACCESS table, retaining in-frame rearrangements with V and J assigned. Such tables are incomplete; in checked studies, under half of the missing clones stem from an unresolved V gene, and the remainder is unexplained. That table gives V, J and clone size, and the DNA gave D and trimming. The table for this sample lists over 15,000 clones; roughly four fifths of them were counted only once. The top ten clonotypes cover about 6.9% of the sample.

Participants were included only if at least one PBMC sample before ART initiation and at least two post-ART samples were available. Every participant with HIV received treatment in the United States of America. Before DNA extraction, cryopreserved samples of roughly 0.9-11 million PBMC were thawed and washed. At the time of the earliest PBMC sample, participants with HIV were aged between about 20 and 60 years. PBMC samples from each participant spanned 1-4 timepoints before ART initiation and 2-8 timepoints after ART initiation, with a median of 7 samples. Serial HIV viral load, CD4+ T-cell count, ART history and demographic data were obtained for every participant. Genomic DNA was extracted from unsorted PBMC with a Qiagen kit on a QIAcube, with processing performed in batches of 12 samples.

The material was unsorted PBMCs, obtained 2.2 years after starting antiretroviral therapy. The TCR was taken from a man aged 45-65 years with HIV. The chain was built from TRBV25-1 and TRBJ2-2, and perhaps TRBD2 as D gene, on 5 matching bases. The nucleotide sequence is given as TGTGCCACGCAGCGGCGTACGAACACCGGGGAGCTGTTTTTT. The resulting protein is CATQRRTNTGELFF.